This TCR beta chain was sequenced for a study of blood T cell repertoires in COVID-19. Study context: COVID-19 samples collected from the United States, Italy and Spain covered acute and convalescent phases.

Using immunoSEQ multiplex PCR, the repertoire was profiled, and TCRdb retains in-frame clones only, with some absent. The sample lists more than 300,000 clones; more than 75% were seen once. Participants, 18 to 89 years old, spanned more than 20 US areas. Participants reported their clinical history, and cohort assignment relied on those reports. Cohort 3 donors were reported recovered after two negative PCRs, clearance, or symptom resolution. The CDR3 length is 16 residues. Trimming took off 1 base at V and 6 bases at J, with 16 bases between the two ends. Looked up from germline, CDR1 is SGHAT and CDR2 is FQNNGV.

This chain joins TRBV11-2 and TRBJ2-1, with D unclear. Specimen: PBMCs or T cells enriched from blood (not recorded which). This TCR was recovered from a young woman who had recovered from COVID-19. CDR3 nucleotides: TGTGCCAGCAGCTTAGGTCCGGCGGAACTGCGCAATGAGCAGTTCTTC. Translating gives CASSLGPAELRNEQFF.